The next 19 T cell receptor beta chains were all read from a single sample in a study of control samples from healthy donors and cancer patients. Repertoires were generated with immunoSEQ multiplex PCR, while TCRdb's copy carries only in-frame clones and drops some. Of fewer than 200,000 clones in the sample, roughly 95% were seen once. Material for sequencing was blood. Receptor source: a woman aged 60-70 years in good health.

The table lists this clone with a few counts. This rearrangement joins TRBV9 to TRBJ2-5; D may be TRBD2 (7 bases). CDR3 length: 13 residues. V was clipped by 5 bases and J by 5 bases, with 13 bases between them. From germline, CDR1 is SGDLS and CDR2 YYNGEE. The CDR3 region is CASRRGRRETQYF. The CDR3 DNA follows: TGTGCCAGCAGGCGGGGGCGCCGGGAGACCCAGTACTTC. The complete variable domain, with remaining parts taken from reference TRBV9 and TRBJ2-5, reads DSGVTQTPKHLITATGQRVTLRCSPRSGDLSVYWYQQSLDQGLQFLIQYYNGEERAKGNILERFSAQQFPDLHSELNLSSLELGDSALYFCASRRGRRETQYFGPGTRLLVL.

The chain couples TRBV12-3 or TRBV12-4 to TRBJ2-2, with D uncertain. CDR3 size: 13 residues. Trimming left V 4 bases short and J 3 bases short, with 6 bases between. The CDR3 DNA is TGTGCCAGCAGTTACACGGACACCGGGGAGCTGTTTTTT. Protein sequence: CASSYTDTGELFF.

The genes are TRBV6-5 and TRBJ2-7; 7 bases fit TRBD2. The CDR3 totals 15 residues. The V and J ends lost 7 bases and 7 bases, in that order; junction bases with no gene match: 16. CDR1 and CDR2 (germline): MNHEY, SVGAGI. CDR3: CASNLEVGGGGEQYF. The CDR3 DNA reads TGTGCCAGCAATCTGGAAGTGGGGGGGGGAGGTGAGCAGTACTTC.

The CDR3 spells CASRKGLNTEAFF. The CDR3 DNA reads TGTGCCAGTAGGAAGGGGTTGAACACTGAAGCTTTCTTT. V gene TRBV19 combines with J gene TRBJ1-1; TRBD1 is a possible D gene (5 bases). This CDR3 region has 13 residues. Germline CDR1 LNHDA, CDR2 SQIVND (reference sequence). The V and J ends lost 6 bases and 0 bases respectively, with 8 bases between them.

This chain uses TRBV5-4 with TRBJ2-5; D is ambiguous. Trimming took 4 bases from V and 5 from J, leaving 15 bases between them. This CDR3 region has 14 residues. CDR1 is SGHNT, CDR2 YYREEE, per germline (reference sequence). The CDR3 DNA sequence: TGTGCCAGCAGCCCGGCTCGCCGCCAGGAGACCCAGTACTTC. It codes for CASSPARRQETQYF.

This CDR3 reads CASISVGTANTEAFF. The CDR3 coding sequence is TGTGCCAGCATTTCCGTCGGGACAGCCAACACTGAAGCTTTCTTT. V gene TRBV3-1 (or the pseudogene TRBV3-2) combines with J gene TRBJ1-1, with 7 bases matching TRBD1. J lost 2 bases, V lost 7 bases, and 10 bases had no gene match. The CDR3 runs to 15 residues. Germline CDR1 is LGHDT and CDR2 is YNNKEL (reference sequence).

The chain joins TRBV19 to TRBJ1-4; a possible D gene is TRBD1 (5 bases). V was trimmed by 7 bases and J by 0 bases, leaving 12 bases between them. CDR1 LNHDA and CDR2 SQIVND come from the germline V gene (reference sequence). The CDR3 extends over 15 amino acids. CDR3 in amino acids: CASTQGPATNEKLFF. As DNA, the CDR3 is TGTGCCAGTACCCAGGGACCAGCAACTAATGAAAAACTGTTTTTT.

This clone was found a few times. The chain employs TRBV5-1 and TRBJ1-3; 8 positions agree with TRBD1. From germline, CDR1 is SGHRS and CDR2 YFSETQ. J lost 2 bases, V lost 3 bases, and 1 base had no gene match. The CDR3 covers 14 residues. CDR3 sequence: CASSSTGAGNTIYF. In nucleotides, the CDR3 is TGCGCCAGCAGCTCGACAGGGGCTGGAAACACCATATATTTT. The whole variable domain, remainder taken from reference TRBV5-1 and TRBJ1-3, is KAGVTQTPRYLIKTRGQQVTLSCSPISGHRSVSWYQQTPGQGLQFLFEYFSETQRNKGNFPGRFSGRQFSNSRSEMNVSTLELGDSALYLCASSSTGAGNTIYFGEGSWLTVV.

The chain has TRBV13 and TRBJ1-1; no firm D call. CDR1 is PRHDT and CDR2 is FYEKMQ in the germline V gene (reference sequence). The CDR3 spans 13 residues. V lost 2 bases and J 5 bases, leaving 9 bases between the germline ends. As DNA, the CDR3 is TGTGCCAGCAGCTTACGTCCGGATACTGAAGCTTTCTTT. Its translation is CASSLRPDTEAFF.

V usage is TRBV2 and J usage is TRBJ1-2; D is undetermined. Germline loops: CDR1 SNHLY, CDR2 FYNNEI. The V gene lost 4 bases and the J gene lost 8 bases, with 11 bases spanning the gap. The CDR3 covers 12 residues. The CDR3: CASSVDSGGYTF. The DNA of the CDR3 is TGTGCCAGCAGTGTAGATTCGGGCGGCTACACCTTC.

V gene TRBV7-9 combines with J gene TRBJ1-5, with D hard to call. This CDR3 comprises 12 residues. Trimming removed 2 bases from V and 5 bases from J, with 4 bases in between. Per the germline V gene, CDR1 is SEHNR and CDR2 is FQNEAQ (reference sequence). The CDR3 loop reads CASSLIDQPQHF. The CDR3 nucleotides are TGTGCCAGCAGCTTAATTGATCAGCCCCAGCATTTT. The variable domain in full, completed from reference TRBV7-9 and TRBJ1-5, reads DTGVSQNPRHKITKRGQNVTFRCDPISEHNRLYWYRQTLGQGPEFLTYFQNEAQLEKSRLLSDRFSAERPKGSFSTLEIQRTEQGDSAMYLCASSLIDQPQHFGDGTRLSIL.

This clone was seen a few times. The V gene is TRBV19, the J gene TRBJ1-1; D gene unclear. From germline, CDR1 is LNHDA and CDR2 SQIVND (reference sequence). The CDR3 is 13 residues long. Trimming cost V 5 bases and J 0 bases, with 7 bases left between them. CDR3 sequence (DNA): TGTGCCAGTAGTCCCGTGATGAACACTGAAGCTTTCTTT. It codes for CASSPVMNTEAFF.

The chain has TRBV9 and TRBJ2-7; TRBD2 aligns across 7 bases. Germline values: CDR1 SGDLS, CDR2 YYNGEE. This CDR3 is built from 15 residues. Germline trimming cut 1 base from V and 3 bases from J; bases unmatched to any gene: 7. The CDR3 reads CASSVSSSGNYEQYF. As DNA, the CDR3 is TGTGCCAGCAGCGTAAGTTCTAGCGGAAACTACGAGCAGTACTTC.

In this sample, this clone turned up once. V usage is TRBV12-3 or TRBV12-4 and J usage is TRBJ1-1; no clear D gene. The CDR3 spans 13 residues. V shed 8 bases and J shed 2 bases, with 12 bases lying between them. The CDR3 sequence is CASSKAANTEAFF. In nucleotides, the CDR3 is TGTGCCAGCTCAAAGGCGGCTAACACTGAAGCTTTCTTT.

The chain is built from TRBV7-2 and TRBJ1-1; 9 bases map to TRBD1. V gave up 1 base and J gave up 10 bases; unmatched junction bases: 4. Germline loops: CDR1 SGHTA, CDR2 FQGNSA. This CDR3 spans 13 amino acids. The CDR3 is CASSLEGQGSAFF. The CDR3 DNA reads as TGTGCCAGCAGCTTAGAGGGACAGGGATCAGCTTTCTTT.

CDR3 loop: CSARATNEQYF. CDR3 bases: TGCAGTGCTAGAGCGACCAACGAGCAGTACTTC. This sequence joins TRBV20-1 and TRBJ2-7; D not certain. Germline CDR1 is DFQATT and CDR2 is SNEGSKA (reference sequence). The V end was cut by 1 base, the J end by 5 bases, with 6 bases between. This CDR3 spans 11 amino acids.

The chain employs TRBV7-9 and TRBJ2-2, with D unresolved. Trimming shortened V by 0 bases and J by 1 base, and 6 bases separated the two germline ends. Germline V lookup: CDR1 SEHNR, CDR2 FQNEAQ (reference sequence). The CDR3 is 15 amino acids. The CDR3 sequence is CASSLAGRNTGELFF. CDR3 in DNA: TGTGCCAGCAGCTTAGCGGGTCGGAACACCGGGGAGCTGTTTTTT.

The genes are TRBV7-2 and TRBJ2-1, with 11 bases matching TRBD2. Looked up from germline, CDR1 is SGHTA and CDR2 is FQGNSA. This CDR3 is built from 16 residues. The ends lost 3 bases at V and 7 bases at J; junction bases unmatched: 8. The CDR3 DNA reads as TGTGCCAGCAGCTTGACTAGCGGGGTCGGAGTAAATGAGCAGTTCTTC. This gives the protein CASSLTSGVGVNEQFF.

The genes are TRBV7-2 and TRBJ2-2; D unclear. V gave up 5 bases and J gave up 3 bases, with 7 bases separating them. The CDR3 consists of 13 residues. The germline V gene encodes CDR1 SGHTA and CDR2 FQGNSA. In nucleotides, the CDR3 is TGTGCCAGCAGCACAGCCCACACCGGGGAGCTGTTTTTT. Residues: CASSTAHTGELFF.